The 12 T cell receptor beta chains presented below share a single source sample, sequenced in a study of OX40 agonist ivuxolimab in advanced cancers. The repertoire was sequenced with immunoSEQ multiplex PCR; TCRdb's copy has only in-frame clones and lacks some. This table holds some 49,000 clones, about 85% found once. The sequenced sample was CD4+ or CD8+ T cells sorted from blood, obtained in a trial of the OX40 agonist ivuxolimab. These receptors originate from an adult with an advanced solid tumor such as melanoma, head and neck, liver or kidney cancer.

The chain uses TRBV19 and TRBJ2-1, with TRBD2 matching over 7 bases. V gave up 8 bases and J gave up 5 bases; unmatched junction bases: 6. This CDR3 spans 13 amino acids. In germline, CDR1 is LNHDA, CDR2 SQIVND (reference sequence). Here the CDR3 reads CASGRGDHNEQFF. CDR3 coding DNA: TGTGCCAGTGGCCGGGGGGACCACAATGAGCAGTTCTTC. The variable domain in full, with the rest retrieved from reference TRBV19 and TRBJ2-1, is DGGITQSPKYLFRKEGQNVTLSCEQNLNHDAMYWYRQDPGQGLRLIYYSQIVNDFQKGDIAEGYSVSREKKESFPLTVTSAQKNPTAFYLCASGRGDHNEQFFGPGTRLTVL.

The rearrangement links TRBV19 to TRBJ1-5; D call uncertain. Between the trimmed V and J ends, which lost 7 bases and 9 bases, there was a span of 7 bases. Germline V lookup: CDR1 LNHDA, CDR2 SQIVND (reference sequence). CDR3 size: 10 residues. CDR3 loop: CASNQRPQHF. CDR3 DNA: TGTGCCAGTAATCAAAGGCCCCAGCATTTT.

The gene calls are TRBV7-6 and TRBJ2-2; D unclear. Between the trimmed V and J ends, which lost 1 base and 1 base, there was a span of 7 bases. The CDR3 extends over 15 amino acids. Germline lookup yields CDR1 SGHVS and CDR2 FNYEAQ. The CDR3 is CASSLGSMNTGELFF. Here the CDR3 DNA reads TGTGCCAGCAGCTTAGGAAGCATGAACACCGGGGAGCTGTTTTTT.

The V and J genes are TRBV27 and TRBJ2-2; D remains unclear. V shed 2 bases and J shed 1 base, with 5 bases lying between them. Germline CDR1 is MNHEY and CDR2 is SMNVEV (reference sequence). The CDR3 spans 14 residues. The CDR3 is CASSLGVNTGELFF. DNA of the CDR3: TGTGCCAGCAGTTTAGGTGTGAACACCGGGGAGCTGTTTTTT.

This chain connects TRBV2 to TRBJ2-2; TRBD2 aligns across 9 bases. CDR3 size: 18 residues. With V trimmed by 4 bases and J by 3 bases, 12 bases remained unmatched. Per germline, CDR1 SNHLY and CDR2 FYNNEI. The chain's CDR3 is CASSGGSGGPWDTGELFF. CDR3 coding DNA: TGTGCCAGCAGTGGTGGTAGCGGGGGTCCTTGGGACACCGGGGAGCTGTTTTTT.

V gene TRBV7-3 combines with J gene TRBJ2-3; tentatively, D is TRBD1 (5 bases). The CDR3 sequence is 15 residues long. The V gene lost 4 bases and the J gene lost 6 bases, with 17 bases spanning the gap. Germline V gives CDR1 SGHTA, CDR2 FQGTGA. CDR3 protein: CASSSVSQGVDTQYF. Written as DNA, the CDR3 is TGTGCCAGCAGCTCAGTGTCCCAGGGCGTTGATACGCAGTATTTT.

The CDR3 spells CASSESGGPGNTGELFF. CDR3 bases: TGCGCCAGCAGTGAGTCCGGGGGACCAGGGAACACCGGGGAGCTGTTTTTT. The gene calls are TRBV10-1 and TRBJ2-2, with TRBD2 as a possible D gene (6 bases). V lost 0 bases, J lost 1 base, and 12 bases lay in between. Germline CDR1 WNHNN, CDR2 SYGVQD (reference sequence). This CDR3 has 17 residues.

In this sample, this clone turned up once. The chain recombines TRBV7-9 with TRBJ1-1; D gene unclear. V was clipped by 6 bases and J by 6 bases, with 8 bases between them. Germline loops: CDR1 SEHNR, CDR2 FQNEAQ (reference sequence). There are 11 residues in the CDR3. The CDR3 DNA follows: TGTGCCAGCAGTGCTGTTCCTGAAGCTTTCTTT. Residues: CASSAVPEAFF.

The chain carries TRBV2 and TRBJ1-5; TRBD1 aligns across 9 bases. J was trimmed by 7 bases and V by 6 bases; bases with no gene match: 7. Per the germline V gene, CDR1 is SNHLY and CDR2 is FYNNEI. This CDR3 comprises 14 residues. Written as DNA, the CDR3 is TGTGCCAGCAGGCCTTTGGGACAGGGACAGCCCCAGCATTTT. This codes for CASRPLGQGQPQHF.

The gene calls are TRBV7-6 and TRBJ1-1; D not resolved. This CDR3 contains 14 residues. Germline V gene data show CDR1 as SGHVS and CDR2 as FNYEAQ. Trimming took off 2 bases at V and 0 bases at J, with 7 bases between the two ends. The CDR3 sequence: CASSLNRVNTEAFF. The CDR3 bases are TGTGCCAGCAGCTTAAATCGGGTGAACACTGAAGCTTTCTTT.

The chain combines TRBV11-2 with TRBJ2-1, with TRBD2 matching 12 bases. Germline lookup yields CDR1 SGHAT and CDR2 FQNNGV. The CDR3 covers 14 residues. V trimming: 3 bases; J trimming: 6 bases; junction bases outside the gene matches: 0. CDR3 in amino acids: CASSLGLAGNEQFF. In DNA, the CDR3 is TGTGCCAGCAGCTTGGGACTAGCGGGCAATGAGCAGTTCTTC.

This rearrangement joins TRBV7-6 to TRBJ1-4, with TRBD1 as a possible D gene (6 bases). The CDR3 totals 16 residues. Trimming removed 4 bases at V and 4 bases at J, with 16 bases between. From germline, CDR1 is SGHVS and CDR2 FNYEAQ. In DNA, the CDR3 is TGTGCCAGCAGCTCAGTAACAGGGACCCGTAATGAAAAACTGTTTTTT. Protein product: CASSSVTGTRNEKLFF.